This T cell receptor beta chain was sequenced in a study of shared clonotypes between healthy human individuals. Broader study findings: Generally, estimated richness proved larger in naive subsets than it did in memory subsets. Lower generation probabilities were found for non-shared clonotypes than for those shared by all four donors. Only blood underwent sampling, and tissue repertoires likely differ.

V lost 7 bases and J 5 bases, leaving 11 bases between the germline ends. This CDR3 spans 13 amino acids. The germline CDR1 and CDR2 sequences are MNHEY and SVGAGI. Original methodology: Junction-only immunoSEQ data arrived without quality scores, meaning filtering differed. Only in-frame clones appear in the TCRdb table, and some are missing; sequencing was by immunoSEQ multiplex PCR. That table gives V, J and clone size, and the DNA gave D and trimming. The sample holds over a million clones, roughly 70% seen once. Concerning this clone itself: Its antigen remains unidentified.

The specimen sequenced was memory CD4+ T cells sorted from blood. Subset described: CD45RA-negative fraction. The V call is TRBV6-5, the J call TRBJ2-2; tentatively, D is TRBD2 (6 bases). The sequence derives from a man aged 18 to 30 in good health. The CDR3 nucleotides are TGTGCCAGCACGGCGGGGAGAACCGGGGAGCTGTTTTTT. Amino acids: CASTAGRTGELFF.